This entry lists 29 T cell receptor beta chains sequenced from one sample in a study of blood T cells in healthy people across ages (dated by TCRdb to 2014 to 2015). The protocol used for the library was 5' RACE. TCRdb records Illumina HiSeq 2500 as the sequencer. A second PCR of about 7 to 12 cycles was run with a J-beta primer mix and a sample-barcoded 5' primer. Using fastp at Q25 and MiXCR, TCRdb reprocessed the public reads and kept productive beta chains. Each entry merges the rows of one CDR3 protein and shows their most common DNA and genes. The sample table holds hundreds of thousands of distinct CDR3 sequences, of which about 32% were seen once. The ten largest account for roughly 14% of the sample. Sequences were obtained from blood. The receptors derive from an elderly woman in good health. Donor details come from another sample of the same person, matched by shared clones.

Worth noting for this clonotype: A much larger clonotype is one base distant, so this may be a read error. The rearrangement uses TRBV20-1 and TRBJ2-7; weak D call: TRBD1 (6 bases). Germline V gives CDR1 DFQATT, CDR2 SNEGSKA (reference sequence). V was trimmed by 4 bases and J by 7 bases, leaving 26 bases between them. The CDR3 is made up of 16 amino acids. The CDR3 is CSATSVRGRDTNEQYF. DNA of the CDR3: TGCAGTGCTACTTCGGTGAGGGGACGGGACACGAATGAGCAGTACTTC.

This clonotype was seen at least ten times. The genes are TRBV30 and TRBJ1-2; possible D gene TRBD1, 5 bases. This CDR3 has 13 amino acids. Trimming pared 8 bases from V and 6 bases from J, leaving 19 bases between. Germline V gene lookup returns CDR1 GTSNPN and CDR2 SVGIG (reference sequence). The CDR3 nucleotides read TGTGCCGGGATAGGGGACGGGATCCATGGCTACACCTTC. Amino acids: CAGIGDGIHGYTF.

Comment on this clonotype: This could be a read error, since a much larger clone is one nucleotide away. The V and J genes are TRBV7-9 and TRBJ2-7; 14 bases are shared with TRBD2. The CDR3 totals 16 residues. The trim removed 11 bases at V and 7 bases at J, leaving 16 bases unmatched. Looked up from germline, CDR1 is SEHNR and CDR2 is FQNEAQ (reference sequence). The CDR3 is CAAGLAGGFSYNEQYF. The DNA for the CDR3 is TGTGCCGCTGGACTAGCGGGAGGATTCTCCTACAATGAGCAGTACTTC.

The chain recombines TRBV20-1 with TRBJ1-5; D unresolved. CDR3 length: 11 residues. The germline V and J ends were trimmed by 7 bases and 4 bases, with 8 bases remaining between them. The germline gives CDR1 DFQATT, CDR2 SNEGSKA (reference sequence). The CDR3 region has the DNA TGCAGTGGAGGAGAGAATCAGCCCCAGCATTTT. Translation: CSGGENQPQHF.

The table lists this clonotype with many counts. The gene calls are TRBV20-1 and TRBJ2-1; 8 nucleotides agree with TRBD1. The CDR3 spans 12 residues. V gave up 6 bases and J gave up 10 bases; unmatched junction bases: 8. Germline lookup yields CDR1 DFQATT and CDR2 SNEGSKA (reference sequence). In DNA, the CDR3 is TGCAGTGCAACTCAGGGGGCGCGGGAGCAGTTCTTC. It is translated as CSATQGAREQFF.

The CDR3 sequence is CASSIGARGPLAQPQHF. For the CDR3, the DNA is TGTGCCAGTAGTATAGGGGCCCGGGGGCCCCTGGCTCAGCCCCAGCATTTT. The V gene is TRBV19, the J gene TRBJ1-5, with D possibly TRBD1 on 6 matching bases. CDR1 is LNHDA, CDR2 SQIVND, per germline (reference sequence). There are 17 residues in the CDR3. V was pared by 1 base and J by 6 bases, with 19 bases between.

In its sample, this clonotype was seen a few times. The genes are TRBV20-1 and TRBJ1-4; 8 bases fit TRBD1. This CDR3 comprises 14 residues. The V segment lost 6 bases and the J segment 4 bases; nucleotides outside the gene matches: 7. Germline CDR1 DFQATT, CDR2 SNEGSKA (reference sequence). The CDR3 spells CSATRQGINEKLFF. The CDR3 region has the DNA TGCAGTGCCACGAGACAGGGGATTAATGAAAAACTGTTTTTT.

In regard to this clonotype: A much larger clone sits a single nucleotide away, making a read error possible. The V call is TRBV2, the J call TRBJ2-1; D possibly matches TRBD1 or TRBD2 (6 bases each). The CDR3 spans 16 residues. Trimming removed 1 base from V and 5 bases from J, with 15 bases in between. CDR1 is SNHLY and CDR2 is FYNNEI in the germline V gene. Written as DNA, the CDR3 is TGTGCCAGCAGTGAAGGGAGGGGGGCCCGGGACAATGAGCAGTTCTTC. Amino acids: CASSEGRGARDNEQFF. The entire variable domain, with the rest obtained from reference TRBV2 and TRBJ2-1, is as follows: EPEVTQTPSHQVTQMGQEVILRCVPISNHLYFYWYRQILGQKVEFLVSFYNNEISEKSEIFDDQFSVERPDGSNFTLKIRSTKLEDSAMYFCASSEGRGARDNEQFFGPGTRLTVL.

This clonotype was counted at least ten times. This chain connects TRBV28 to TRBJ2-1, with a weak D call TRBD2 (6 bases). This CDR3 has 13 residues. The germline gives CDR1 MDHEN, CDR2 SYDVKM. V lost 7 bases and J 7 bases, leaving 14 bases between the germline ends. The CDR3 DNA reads TGTGCCAGCACATTCGGAGGGTGGAATGAGCAGTTCTTC. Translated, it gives CASTFGGWNEQFF.

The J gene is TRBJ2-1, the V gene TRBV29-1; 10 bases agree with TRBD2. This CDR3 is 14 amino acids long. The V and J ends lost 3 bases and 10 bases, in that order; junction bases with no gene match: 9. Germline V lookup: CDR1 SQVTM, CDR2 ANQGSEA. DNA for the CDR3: TGCAGCGTTGATGAGGTAGCGGGGGGTAGGGAGCAGTTCTTC. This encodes CSVDEVAGGREQFF.

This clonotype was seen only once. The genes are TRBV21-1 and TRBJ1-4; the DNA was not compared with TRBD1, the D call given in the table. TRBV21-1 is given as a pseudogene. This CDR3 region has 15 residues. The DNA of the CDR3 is TGTGCCAGCAGCTTGGGGGGACAGAGGAATGAAAAACGGTTTTTT. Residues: CASSLGGQRNEKRFF.

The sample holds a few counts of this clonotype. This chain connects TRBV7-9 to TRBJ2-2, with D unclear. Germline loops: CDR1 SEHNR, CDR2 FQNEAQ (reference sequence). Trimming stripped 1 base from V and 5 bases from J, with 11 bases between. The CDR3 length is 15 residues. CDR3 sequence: CASSLEVLQTGELFF. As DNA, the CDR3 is TGTGCCAGCAGCTTAGAGGTCCTACAAACCGGGGAGCTGTTTTTT.

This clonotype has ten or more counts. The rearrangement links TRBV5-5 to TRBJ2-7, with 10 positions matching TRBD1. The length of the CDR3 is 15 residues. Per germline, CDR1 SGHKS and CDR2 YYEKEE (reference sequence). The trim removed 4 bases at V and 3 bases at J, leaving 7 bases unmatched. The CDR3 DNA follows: TGTGCCAGCAGCAAACAGGGACAGGGGAACTACGAGCAGTACTTC. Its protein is CASSKQGQGNYEQYF.

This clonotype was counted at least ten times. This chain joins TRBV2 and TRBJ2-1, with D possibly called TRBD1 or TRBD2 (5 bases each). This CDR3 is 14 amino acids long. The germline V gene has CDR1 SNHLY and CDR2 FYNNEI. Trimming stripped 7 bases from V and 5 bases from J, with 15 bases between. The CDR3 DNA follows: TGTGCCAGCACCCGCGCCGGGGCAAACAATGAGCAGTTCTTC. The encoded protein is CASTRAGANNEQFF. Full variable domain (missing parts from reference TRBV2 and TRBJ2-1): EPEVTQTPSHQVTQMGQEVILRCVPISNHLYFYWYRQILGQKVEFLVSFYNNEISEKSEIFDDQFSVERPDGSNFTLKIRSTKLEDSAMYFCASTRAGANNEQFFGPGTRLTVL.

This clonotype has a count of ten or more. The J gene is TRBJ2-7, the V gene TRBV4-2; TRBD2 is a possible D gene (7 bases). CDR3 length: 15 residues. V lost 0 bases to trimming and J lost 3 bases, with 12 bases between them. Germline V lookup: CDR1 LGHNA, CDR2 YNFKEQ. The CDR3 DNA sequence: TGTGCCAGCAGCCAAGATAGGGGGGGGTTCTACGAGCAGTACTTC. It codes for CASSQDRGGFYEQYF.

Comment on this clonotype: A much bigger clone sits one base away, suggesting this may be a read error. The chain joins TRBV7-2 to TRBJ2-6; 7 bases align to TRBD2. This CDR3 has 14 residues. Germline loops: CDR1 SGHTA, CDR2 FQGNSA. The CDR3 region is CASSLERGSSVRTF. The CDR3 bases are TGTGCCAGCAGCTTAGAGCGGGGATCAAGCGTCCGGACTTTC.

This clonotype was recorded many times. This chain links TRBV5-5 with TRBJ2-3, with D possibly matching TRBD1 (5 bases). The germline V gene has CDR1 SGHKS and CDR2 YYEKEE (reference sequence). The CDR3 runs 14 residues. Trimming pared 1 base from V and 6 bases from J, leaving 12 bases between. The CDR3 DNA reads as TGTGCCAGCAGCTTGTCAGGGTTGGTCGATACGCAGTATTTT. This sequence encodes CASSLSGLVDTQYF.

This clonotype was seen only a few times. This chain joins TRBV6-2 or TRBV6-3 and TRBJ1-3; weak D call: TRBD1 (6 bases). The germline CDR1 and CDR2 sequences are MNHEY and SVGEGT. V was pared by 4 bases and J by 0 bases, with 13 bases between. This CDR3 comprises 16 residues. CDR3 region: CASSSRQAHSGNTIYF. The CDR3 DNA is TGTGCCAGCAGTTCCCGACAGGCCCACTCTGGAAACACCATATATTTT.

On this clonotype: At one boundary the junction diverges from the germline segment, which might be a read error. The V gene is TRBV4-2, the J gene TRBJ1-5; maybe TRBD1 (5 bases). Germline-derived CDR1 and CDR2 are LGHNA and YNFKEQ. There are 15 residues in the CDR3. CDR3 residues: CASSQEGRIAGPRHF. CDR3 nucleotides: TGTGCCAGCAGCCAAGAGGGGCGGATAGCGGGACCCCGGCATTTT.

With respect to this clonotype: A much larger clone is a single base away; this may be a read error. CDR3 sequence: CASSFLRLAGGHNEQFF. The CDR3 nucleotides read TGTGCCAGCAGCTTTCTCAGACTAGCGGGGGGACACAATGAGCAGTTCTTC. V usage is TRBV5-4 and J usage is TRBJ2-1, with TRBD2 identical over 13 bases. V dropped 2 bases and J dropped 5; count of bases not matched to a gene: 7. Germline V gives CDR1 SGHNT, CDR2 YYREEE (reference sequence). The length of the CDR3 is 17 residues.

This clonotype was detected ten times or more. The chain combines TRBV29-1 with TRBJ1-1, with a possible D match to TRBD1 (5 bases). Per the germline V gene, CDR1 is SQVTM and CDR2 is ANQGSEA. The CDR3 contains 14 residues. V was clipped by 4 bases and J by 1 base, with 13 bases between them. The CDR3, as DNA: TGCAGCGTTGTGAAGGACACCGAGAACACTGAAGCTTTCTTT. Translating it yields CSVVKDTENTEAFF. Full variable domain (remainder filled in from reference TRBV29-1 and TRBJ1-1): SAVISQKPSRDICQRGTSLTIQCQVDSQVTMMFWYRQQPGQSLTLIATANQGSEATYESGFVIDKFPISRPNLTFSTLTVSNMSPEDSSIYLCSVVKDTENTEAFFGQGTRLTVV.

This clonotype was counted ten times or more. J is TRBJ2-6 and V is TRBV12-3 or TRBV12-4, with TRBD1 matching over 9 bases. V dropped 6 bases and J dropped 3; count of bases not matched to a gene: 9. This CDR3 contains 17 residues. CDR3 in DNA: TGTGCCAGCAGCCTCGGAACAGGGGGCTATGGGGCCAACGTCCTGACTTTC. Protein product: CASSLGTGGYGANVLTF.

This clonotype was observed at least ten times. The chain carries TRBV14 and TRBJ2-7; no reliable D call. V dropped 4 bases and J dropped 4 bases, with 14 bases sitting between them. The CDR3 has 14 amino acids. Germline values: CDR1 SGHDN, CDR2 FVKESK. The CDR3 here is CASSPIGPRYEQYF. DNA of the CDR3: TGTGCCAGCAGCCCTATCGGCCCCCGGTACGAGCAGTACTTC.

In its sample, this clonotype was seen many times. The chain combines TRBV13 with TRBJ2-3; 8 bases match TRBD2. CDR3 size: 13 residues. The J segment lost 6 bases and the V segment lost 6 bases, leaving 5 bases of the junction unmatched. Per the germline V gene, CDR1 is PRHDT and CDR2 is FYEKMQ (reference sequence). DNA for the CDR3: TGTGCCAGCAGACCGGGGGGGCCGGATACGCAGTATTTT. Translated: CASRPGGPDTQYF.

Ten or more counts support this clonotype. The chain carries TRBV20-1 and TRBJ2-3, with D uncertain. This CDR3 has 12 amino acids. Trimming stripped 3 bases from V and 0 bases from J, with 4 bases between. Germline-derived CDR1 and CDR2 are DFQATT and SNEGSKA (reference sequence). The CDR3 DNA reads TGCAGTGCTAGGACAAGCACAGATACGCAGTATTTT. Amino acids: CSARTSTDTQYF.

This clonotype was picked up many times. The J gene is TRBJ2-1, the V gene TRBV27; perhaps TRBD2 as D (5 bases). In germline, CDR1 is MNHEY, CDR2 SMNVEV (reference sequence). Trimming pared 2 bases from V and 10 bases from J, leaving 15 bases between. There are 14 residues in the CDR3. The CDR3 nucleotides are TGTGCCAGCAGTTTAGAGCTAGCTTTCAAAGAGCAGTTCTTC. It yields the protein CASSLELAFKEQFF.

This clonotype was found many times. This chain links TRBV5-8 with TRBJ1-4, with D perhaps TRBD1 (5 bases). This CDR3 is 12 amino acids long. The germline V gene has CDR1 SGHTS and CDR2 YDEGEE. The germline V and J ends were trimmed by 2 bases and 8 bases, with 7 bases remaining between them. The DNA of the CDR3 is TGTGCCAGCAGCTTTTCAGGGGAAAAACTGTTTTTT. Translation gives CASSFSGEKLFF.

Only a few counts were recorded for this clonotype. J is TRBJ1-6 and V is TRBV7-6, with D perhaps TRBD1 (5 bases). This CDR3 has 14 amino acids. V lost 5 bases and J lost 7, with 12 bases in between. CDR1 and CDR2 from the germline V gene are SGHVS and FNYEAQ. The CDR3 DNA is TGTGCCAGCAGCGTAGACCAGGGCAATTCACCCCTCCACTTT. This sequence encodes CASSVDQGNSPLHF.

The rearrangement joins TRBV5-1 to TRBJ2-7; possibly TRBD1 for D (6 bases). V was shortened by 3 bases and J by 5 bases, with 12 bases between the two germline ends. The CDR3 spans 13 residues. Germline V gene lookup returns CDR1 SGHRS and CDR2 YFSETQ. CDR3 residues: CASSSGQNNEQYF. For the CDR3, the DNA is TGCGCCAGCAGCTCTGGACAGAACAACGAGCAGTACTTC. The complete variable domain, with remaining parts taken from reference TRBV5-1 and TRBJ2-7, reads KAGVTQTPRYLIKTRGQQVTLSCSPISGHRSVSWYQQTPGQGLQFLFEYFSETQRNKGNFPGRFSGRQFSNSRSEMNVSTLELGDSALYLCASSSGQNNEQYFGPGTRLTVT.